The TCR beta chain described here comes from a study of Graves' ophthalmopathy and Graves' hyperthyroidism. Moderate-to-severe activity, with CAS ≥3, NOSPECS ≥4 and duration under 3 months, characterized the donors with ophthalmopathy. Clinical symptoms, serum thyroxine, TRAb, thyroid ultrasound and orbital computed tomography were relied on for diagnosis. Unmatched junction bases numbered 10, after V lost 5 bases and J lost 1 base. Germline loops: CDR1 MNHNS, CDR2 SASEGT. The CDR3 length is 16 residues. Amplification of TCR beta CDR3 regions used RNA transcripts. RT-PCR was first run with HTBI primers, then multiplex PCR in a second round. One entry per CDR3 protein, called by TCRdb with MiXCR from the multiplex PCR reads. In the table there are approximately 700,000 distinct CDR3 sequences, about 44% of which are singletons.

This receptor was obtained from an adult man with Graves' ophthalmopathy. J is TRBJ2-5 and V is TRBV6-1, with TRBD1 identical over 7 bases. The sample consisted of peripheral blood. The CDR3 coding sequence is TGTGCCAGCAGTTCCCTCGGACAGGCCTTCCAAGAGACCCAGTACTTC. It codes for CASSSLGQAFQETQYF.